This TCR beta chain is from a study of human T cells and chemical hapten exposure. In the study overall: Patches that contained 0.01% DPC were applied to the upper back and read at 6 days.

One entry per CDR3 protein, called by TCRdb with MiXCR from the RACE reads. The data hold under 400,000 distinct CDR3 sequences, with roughly 4.6% observed a single time. Time point reported: pre-sensitization, week 0. Stated treatment: therapeutic diphenylcyclopropenone sensitization with weekly scalp DPC. The CDR3 is 14 residues long. Germline V gives CDR1 MNHEY, CDR2 SMNVEV (reference sequence). Trimming took 4 bases from V and 5 from J, leaving 15 bases between them. The rearrangement links TRBV27 to TRBJ2-7; D could derive from TRBD1 or TRBD2 (5 bases each). The material was whole blood, obtained in connection with sensitization to the hapten diphenylcyclopropenone (DPC). The receptor was derived from a woman in her forties or fifties with alopecia areata. Some clones in this sample may be carry-over from other donors' samples. CDR3 in amino acids: CASSSGLQVHEQYF. CDR3 in DNA: TGTGCCAGCAGTTCGGGGTTACAGGTACACGAGCAGTACTTC.